This T cell receptor (delta chain) was captured in a study of gamma-delta chains in newborns, infants, children. CDR3 size: 18 residues. The germline gives CDR1 GEAIGNYY, CDR2 EKD. Trimming removed 0 bases at V and 0 bases at J, with 11 bases between. TCRdb reanalysed the reads with CATT. Of some 970 delta-chain clones in the sample, roughly 7.1% were seen once. This clone turned up a few times. One base away lies a much larger clone, so this may be a sequencing read error. Other DNA sequences in this sample translate to the same CDR3. This sequence was found in a child who was a newborn, infant or young child, either healthy, febrile or measles-vaccinated (not recorded which). Sequencing was performed on blood. The rearrangement links TRDV2 to TRDJ3; TRDD2 is a possible D gene (6 bases). CDR3: CACDTGGFLSWDTRQMFF. CDR3 DNA sequence: TGTGCCTGTGACACCGGCGGCTTCCTCTCCTGGGACACCCGACAGATGTTTTTC.